This T cell receptor (beta chain) was documented in a study of blood T cell repertoires in COVID-19. Looking at the study overall: Both acute and convalescent COVID-19 samples were obtained from the United States, Italy and Spain. Sample material is recorded as cDNA or gDNA derived from T cells, B-cell-depleted T cells, or PBMCs.

The germline V and J ends were trimmed by 5 bases and 7 bases, with 12 bases remaining between them. The CDR3 extends over 12 amino acids. Germline V gives CDR1 LNHNV, CDR2 YYDKDF (reference sequence). This clone is judged medium-sized. Original processing methods: Reference gene primers were amplified, and this amplification served to estimate nucleated cell counts. Profiling relied on immunoSEQ multiplex PCR, and the TCRdb table lists in-frame clones only, not all of them. D and trimming come from the DNA, and the V and J calls and clone size come from that table. The sample lists approximately 100,000 clones, around three quarters occurring once.

This chain joins TRBV15 and TRBJ2-7, with D possibly matching TRBD2 (6 bases). The sequence was obtained from a human donor in a cohort sampled during active or convalescent COVID-19. Sequencing was performed on peripheral blood. The DNA of the CDR3 is TGTGCCACCAGCGCGGGAAAGAGGGAGCAGTACTTC. Protein product: CATSAGKREQYF.